The source of this TCR beta chain is a study of technical replicates of blood from a handful of donors. The CDR3 runs 12 residues. Germline V gives CDR1 SQVTM, CDR2 ANQGSEA. Deletions cut 7 bases from V and 7 bases from J, with 16 bases between. The protocol was immunoSEQ multiplex PCR, while the TCRdb copy is restricted to in-frame clones and leaves out a portion. This repertoire shows tens of thousands of clones, 86% found once; its top ten account for less than 6.5%. Material for sequencing was PBMCs. This receptor was taken from a human donor in good health. Some clones in this sample may be carry-over from other donors' samples. The chain links TRBV29-1 to TRBJ1-2; D might be TRBD1 (6 bases). The CDR3 sequence is CSAAGQGPGYTF. The CDR3 DNA is TGCAGCGCCGCCGGCCAGGGGCCTGGCTACACCTTC.